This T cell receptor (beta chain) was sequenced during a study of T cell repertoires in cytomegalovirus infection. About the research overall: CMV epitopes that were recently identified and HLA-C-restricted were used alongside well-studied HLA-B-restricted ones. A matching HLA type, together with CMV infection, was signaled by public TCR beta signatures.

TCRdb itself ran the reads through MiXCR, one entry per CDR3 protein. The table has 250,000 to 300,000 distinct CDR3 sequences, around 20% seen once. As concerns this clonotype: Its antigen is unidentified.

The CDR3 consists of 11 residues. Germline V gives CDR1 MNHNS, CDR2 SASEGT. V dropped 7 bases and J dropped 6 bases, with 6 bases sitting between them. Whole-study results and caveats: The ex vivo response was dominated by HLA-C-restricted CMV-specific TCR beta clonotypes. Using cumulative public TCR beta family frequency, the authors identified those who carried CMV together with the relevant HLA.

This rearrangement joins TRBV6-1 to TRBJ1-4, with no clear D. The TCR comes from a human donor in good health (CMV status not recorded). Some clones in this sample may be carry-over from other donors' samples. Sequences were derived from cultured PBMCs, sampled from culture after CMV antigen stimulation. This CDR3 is CASTGDEKLFF. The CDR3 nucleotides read TGTGCCAGCACCGGGGATGAAAAACTGTTTTTT.